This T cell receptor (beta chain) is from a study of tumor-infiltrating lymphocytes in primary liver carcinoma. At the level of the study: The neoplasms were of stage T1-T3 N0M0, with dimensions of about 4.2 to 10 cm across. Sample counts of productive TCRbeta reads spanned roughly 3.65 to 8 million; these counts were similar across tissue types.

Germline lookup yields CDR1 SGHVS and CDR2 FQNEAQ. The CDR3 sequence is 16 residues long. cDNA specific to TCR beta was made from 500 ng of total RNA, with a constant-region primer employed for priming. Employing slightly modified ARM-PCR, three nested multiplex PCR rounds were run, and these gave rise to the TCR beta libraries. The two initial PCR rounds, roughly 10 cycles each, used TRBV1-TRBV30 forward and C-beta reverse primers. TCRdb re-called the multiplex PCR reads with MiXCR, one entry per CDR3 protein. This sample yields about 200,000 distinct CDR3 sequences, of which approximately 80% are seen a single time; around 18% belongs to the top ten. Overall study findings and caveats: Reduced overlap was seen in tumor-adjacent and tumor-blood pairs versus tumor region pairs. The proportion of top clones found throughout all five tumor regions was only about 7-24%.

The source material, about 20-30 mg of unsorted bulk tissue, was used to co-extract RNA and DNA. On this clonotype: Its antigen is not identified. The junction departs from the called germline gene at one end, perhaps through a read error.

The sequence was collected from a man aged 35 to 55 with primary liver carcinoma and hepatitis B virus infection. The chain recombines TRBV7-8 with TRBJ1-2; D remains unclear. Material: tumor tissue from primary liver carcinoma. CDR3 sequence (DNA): TGTGCCAGTAGCTTAGCGGGCCGACACGGAGGCTATGGCTACACCTTC. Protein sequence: CASSLAGRHGGYGYTF.